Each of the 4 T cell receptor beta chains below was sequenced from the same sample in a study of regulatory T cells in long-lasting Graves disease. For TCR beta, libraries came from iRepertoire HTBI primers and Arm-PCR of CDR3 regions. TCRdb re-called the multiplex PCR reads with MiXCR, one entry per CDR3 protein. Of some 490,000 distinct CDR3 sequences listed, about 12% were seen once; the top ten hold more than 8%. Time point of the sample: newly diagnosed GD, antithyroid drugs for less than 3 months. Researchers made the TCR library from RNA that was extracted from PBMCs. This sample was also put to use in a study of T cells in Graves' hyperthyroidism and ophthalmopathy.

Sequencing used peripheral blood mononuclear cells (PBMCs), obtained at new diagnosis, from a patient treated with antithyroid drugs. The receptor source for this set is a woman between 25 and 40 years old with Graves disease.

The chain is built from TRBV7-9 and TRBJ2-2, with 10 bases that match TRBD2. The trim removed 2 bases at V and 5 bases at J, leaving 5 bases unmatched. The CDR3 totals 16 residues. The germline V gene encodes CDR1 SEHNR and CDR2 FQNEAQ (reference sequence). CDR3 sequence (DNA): TGTGCCAGCAGCTTAATTTCGACTAGCGGGACCGGGGAGCTGTTTTTT. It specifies CASSLISTSGTGELFF.

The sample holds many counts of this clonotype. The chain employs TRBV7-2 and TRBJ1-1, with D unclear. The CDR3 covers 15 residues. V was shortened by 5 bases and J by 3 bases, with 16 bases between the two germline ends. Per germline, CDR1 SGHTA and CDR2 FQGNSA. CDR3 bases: TGTGCCAGCAGCCCGAATACAGCGCCCTACACTGAAGCTTTCTTT. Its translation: CASSPNTAPYTEAFF.

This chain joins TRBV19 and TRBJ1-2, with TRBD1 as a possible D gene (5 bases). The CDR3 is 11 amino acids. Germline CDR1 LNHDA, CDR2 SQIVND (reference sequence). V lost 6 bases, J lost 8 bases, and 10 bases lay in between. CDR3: CASRARGGYTF. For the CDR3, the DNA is TGTGCCAGTAGGGCCCGGGGCGGCTACACCTTC.

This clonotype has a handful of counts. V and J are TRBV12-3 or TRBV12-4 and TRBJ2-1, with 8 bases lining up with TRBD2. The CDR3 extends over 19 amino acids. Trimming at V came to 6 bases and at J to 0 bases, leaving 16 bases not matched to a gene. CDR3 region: CASSLLAGSGGSSYNEQFF. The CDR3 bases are TGTGCCAGCAGCTTACTGGCGGGGTCGGGAGGGAGCTCCTACAATGAGCAGTTCTTC.